Given below is one TCR beta chain in context. The data are from a study of cytomegalovirus exposure and HLA in healthy donors. The CDR3 is made up of 13 amino acids. Germline CDR1 reads WNHNN; CDR2 reads SYGVQD (reference sequence). V gave up 2 bases and J gave up 5 bases, with 9 bases separating them. The PCR was carried out with 60 Vbeta primers and 13 Jbeta primers. Generated by immunoSEQ multiplex PCR, the TCRdb table keeps only in-frame clones and is missing some. The sample yields 110,000 to 150,000 clones, about 70% seen once. The clonotype comes from a woman aged 55-69 years in good health and CMV-seropositive. Sequenced: PBMCs. The chain joins TRBV10-1 to TRBJ2-5, with D perhaps matching TRBD2 (5 bases). CDR3 DNA: TGCGCCAGCAGTGAGGGAGGCGGGGAGACCCAGTACTTC. It yields the protein CASSEGGGETQYF.